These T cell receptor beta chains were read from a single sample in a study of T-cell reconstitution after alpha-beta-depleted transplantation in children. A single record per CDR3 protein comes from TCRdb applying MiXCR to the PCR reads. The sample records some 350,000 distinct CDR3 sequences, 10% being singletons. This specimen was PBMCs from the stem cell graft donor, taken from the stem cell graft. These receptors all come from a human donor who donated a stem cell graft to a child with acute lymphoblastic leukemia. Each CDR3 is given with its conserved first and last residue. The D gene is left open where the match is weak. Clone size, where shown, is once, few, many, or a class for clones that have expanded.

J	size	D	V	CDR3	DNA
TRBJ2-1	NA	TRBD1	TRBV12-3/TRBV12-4	CASSRDRGLYNEQFF	TGTGCCAGCAGCAGGGACAGGGGGCTTTACAATGAGCAGTTCTTC
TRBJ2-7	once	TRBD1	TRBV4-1	CASSQSWDRGLHEQYF	TGCGCCAGCAGCCAATCATGGGACAGGGGGCTACACGAGCAGTACTTC
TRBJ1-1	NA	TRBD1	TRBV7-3	CASSLDFQGALQAFF	TGTGCCAGCAGCTTAGATTTTCAGGGGGCTTTACAAGCTTTCTTT
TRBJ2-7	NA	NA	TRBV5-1	CASSLARMHLSYEQYF	TGCGCCAGCAGCTTGGCGCGGATGCACCTCTCCTACGAGCAGTACTTC
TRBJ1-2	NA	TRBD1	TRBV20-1	CSAYRDRTNYGYTF	TGCAGTGCTTACCGGGACAGAACTAACTATGGCTACACCTTC
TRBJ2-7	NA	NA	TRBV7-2	CASSSEPYKREQYF	TGTGCCAGCAGCTCCGAACCCTACAAGCGCGAGCAGTACTTC
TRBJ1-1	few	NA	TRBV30	CAWSGKKNTEAFF	TGTGCCTGGTCCGGGAAAAAGAACACTGAAGCTTTCTTT
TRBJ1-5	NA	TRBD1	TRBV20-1	CSATDRHQPQHF	TGCAGTGCCACGGACAGGCATCAGCCCCAGCATTTT
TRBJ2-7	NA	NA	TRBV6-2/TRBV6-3	CASSKDPYEQYF	TGTGCCAGCAGTAAGGACCCCTACGAGCAGTACTTC
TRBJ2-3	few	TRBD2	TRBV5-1	CASSPPGGGVTDTQYF	TGCGCCAGCAGCCCCCCGGGGGGGGGAGTCACAGATACGCAGTATTTT
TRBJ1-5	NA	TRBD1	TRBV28	CASLRQGVPGQPQHF	TGTGCCAGTCTAAGACAGGGGGTCCCGGGGCAGCCCCAGCATTTT
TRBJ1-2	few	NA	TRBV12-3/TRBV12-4	CASSLRQFINYGYTF	TGTGCCAGCAGCCTGAGACAGTTTATTAACTATGGCTACACCTTC
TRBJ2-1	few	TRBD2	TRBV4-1	CASSQGAGSPYNEQFF	TGCGCCAGCAGCCAAGGAGCGGGGAGCCCCTACAATGAGCAGTTCTTC
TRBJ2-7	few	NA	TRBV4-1	CASSQIRDGAYEQYF	TGCGCCAGCAGCCAGATCCGGGACGGAGCCTACGAGCAGTACTTC
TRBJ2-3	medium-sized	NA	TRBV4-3	CASSQGYWTGGWDTQYF	TGCGCCAGCAGCCAAGGATATTGGACTGGCGGCTGGGATACGCAGTATTTT
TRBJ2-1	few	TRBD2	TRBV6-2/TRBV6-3	CASSFRRTSGTYNEQFF	TGTGCCAGCAGTTTTCGTAGGACTAGCGGGACCTACAATGAGCAGTTCTTC
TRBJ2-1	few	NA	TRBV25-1	CASNSAGPSSYNEQFF	TGTGCCAGCAATTCCGCGGGCCCAAGCTCCTACAATGAGCAGTTCTTC